The 26 T cell receptor beta chains below were found in one sample sequenced in a study of control samples from healthy donors and cancer patients. Method: immunoSEQ multiplex PCR; TCRdb's copy keeps in-frame clones and lacks some. This sample yields approximately 100,000 clones, of which around nine tenths are seen a single time; about 7.8% belongs to the top ten. The specimen sequenced was blood. The receptors were sampled from a man aged 25-45 years in good health.

The V and J genes are TRBV6-5 and TRBJ2-1, with TRBD1 identical over 9 bases. J lost 7 bases, V lost 5 bases, and 9 bases had no gene match. The CDR3 runs 15 residues. Per germline, CDR1 MNHEY and CDR2 SVGAGI. The CDR3: CASSRGTGNWNEQFF. CDR3 coding DNA: TGTGCCAGCAGTAGGGGGACAGGGAACTGGAATGAGCAGTTCTTC.

This chain links TRBV3-1 (or the pseudogene TRBV3-2) with TRBJ1-2, with 9 bases identical to TRBD1. V lost 6 bases and J lost 7; bases outside the gene matches: 3. CDR1 and CDR2 (germline): LGHDT, YNNKEL (reference sequence). The CDR3 contains 12 residues. The CDR3 nucleotides are TGTGCCAGCAGACAGGGGGCGAGTGGCTACACCTTC. It codes for CASRQGASGYTF.

The rearrangement links TRBV27 to TRBJ2-1; perhaps TRBD1 as D (5 bases). This CDR3 spans 12 amino acids. Trimming removed 8 bases at V and 3 bases at J, with 8 bases between. CDR1 and CDR2 (germline): MNHEY, SMNVEV (reference sequence). CDR3 coding DNA: TGTGCCAGCGGGGCCGACTACAATGAGCAGTTCTTC. Its translation: CASGADYNEQFF.

The V call is TRBV19, the J call TRBJ2-7; tentative D call: TRBD1 (6 bases). Germline V gene data show CDR1 as LNHDA and CDR2 as SQIVND (reference sequence). The V end was cut by 0 bases, the J end by 3 bases, with 12 bases between. The CDR3 contains 15 residues. The CDR3 region is CASSIDLGQSYEQYF. CDR3 sequence (DNA): TGTGCCAGTAGTATAGACTTAGGACAGAGCTACGAGCAGTACTTC.

J is TRBJ1-1 and V is TRBV6-6; possible D gene TRBD1, 5 bases. V lost 7 bases to trimming and J lost 0 bases, with 9 bases between them. CDR1 and CDR2 from the germline V gene are MNHNY and SVGAGI (reference sequence). CDR3 length: 13 amino acids. Here the CDR3 reads CASNRGLNTEAFF. For the CDR3, the DNA is TGTGCCAGCAACCGGGGGTTGAACACTGAAGCTTTCTTT.

The V and J genes are TRBV14 and TRBJ1-1, with 9 nucleotides matching TRBD1. The germline CDR1 and CDR2 sequences are SGHDN and FVKESK. CDR3 size: 22 residues. With V trimmed by 1 base and J by 1 base, 22 bases remained unmatched. DNA for the CDR3: TGTGCCAGCAGCCAAGTTCTAGGGGGACAGGGACTGATAAGATTCTCGAACACTGAAGCTTTCTTT. Amino acids: CASSQVLGGQGLIRFSNTEAFF.

V is TRBV6-5 and J is TRBJ1-3; tentative D call: TRBD1 (5 bases). Looked up from germline, CDR1 is MNHEY and CDR2 is SVGAGI. The CDR3 covers 15 residues. The germline V and J ends were trimmed by 0 bases and 4 bases, with 10 bases remaining between them. The DNA of the CDR3 is TGTGCCAGCAGTTACTCGGGGGTTTTCGGAAACACCATATATTTT. As protein: CASSYSGVFGNTIYF.

The chain links TRBV5-1 to TRBJ1-6; possible D gene TRBD1, 5 bases. This CDR3 has 15 residues. The V gene lost 0 bases and the J gene lost 7 bases, with 11 bases spanning the gap. CDR1 and CDR2 from the germline V gene are SGHRS and YFSETQ. The DNA for the CDR3 is TGCGCCAGCAGCTTGGTGGCAGGGTCGAATTCACCCCTCCACTTT. It translates to CASSLVAGSNSPLHF.

The chain combines TRBV24-1 with TRBJ1-1; D perhaps matches TRBD1 (5 bases). The CDR3 extends over 12 amino acids. From germline, CDR1 is KGHDR and CDR2 SFDVKD. The ends were cut back, 9 bases at V and 7 bases at J, with 14 bases in the middle. CDR3 amino acids: CATEGVLGEAFF. The CDR3 nucleotides read TGTGCCACCGAAGGGGTGCTGGGTGAAGCTTTCTTT.

The chain has TRBV5-4 and TRBJ1-6, with 8 bases fitting TRBD1. This CDR3 region has 16 residues. V lost 3 bases, J lost 2 bases, and 4 bases stayed unmatched. Germline-derived CDR1 and CDR2 are SGHNT and YYREEE (reference sequence). In DNA form, the CDR3 reads TGTGCCAGCAGCTACGGACAGGGAGCCTATAATTCACCCCTCCACTTT. Its translation is CASSYGQGAYNSPLHF. The complete variable domain, with remaining parts taken from reference TRBV5-4 and TRBJ1-6, reads ETGVTQSPTHLIKTRGQQVTLRCSSQSGHNTVSWYQQALGQGPQFIFQYYREEENGRGNFPPRFSGLQFPNYSSELNVNALELDDSALYLCASSYGQGAYNSPLHFGNGTRLTVT.

The J gene is TRBJ1-5, the V gene TRBV28; no clear D. The V end was cut by 1 base, the J end by 5 bases, with 9 bases between. The CDR3 totals 14 residues. Germline-derived CDR1 and CDR2 are MDHEN and SYDVKM. The CDR3 protein is CASSLSTSDQPQHF. CDR3 in DNA: TGTGCCAGCAGTTTATCTACAAGCGATCAGCCCCAGCATTTT.

V usage is TRBV6-5 and J usage is TRBJ1-6, with no clear D. Per germline, CDR1 MNHEY and CDR2 SVGAGI. The CDR3 loop spans 13 amino acids. Deletions cut 1 base from V and 6 bases from J, with 4 bases between. CDR3 sequence reads: CASSYYPNSPLHF. The DNA for the CDR3 is TGTGCCAGCAGTTACTATCCTAATTCACCCCTCCACTTT.

V and J are TRBV19 and TRBJ2-4; TRBD1 matches at 7 bases. The germline CDR1 and CDR2 sequences are LNHDA and SQIVND (reference sequence). CDR3 length equals 15 residues. J lost 7 bases, V lost 7 bases, and 13 bases had no gene match. The CDR3 nucleotides read TGTGCCAGTATCCTAAATACAGGGGTCGGGAACATTCAGTACTTC. It is translated as CASILNTGVGNIQYF. Filled out from reference TRBV19 and TRBJ2-4, the complete variable domain reads DGGITQSPKYLFRKEGQNVTLSCEQNLNHDAMYWYRQDPGQGLRLIYYSQIVNDFQKGDIAEGYSVSREKKESFPLTVTSAQKNPTAFYLCASILNTGVGNIQYFGAGTRLSVL.

This rearrangement joins TRBV5-4 to TRBJ1-2; TRBD1 agrees at 10 bases. This CDR3 comprises 15 residues. Germline assignment: CDR1 SGHNT and CDR2 YYREEE (reference sequence). The J segment lost 7 bases and the V segment lost 4 bases, leaving 10 bases of the junction unmatched. The CDR3 region has the DNA TGTGCCAGCAGCGGGGGACAGGGGCCGCAAGGTGGCTACACCTTC. Translation: CASSGGQGPQGGYTF.

This chain joins TRBV5-6 and TRBJ1-6; D gene ambiguous. Deletions cut 1 base from V and 2 bases from J, with 13 bases between. CDR1 and CDR2 (germline): SGHDT, YYEEEE. CDR3 length: 17 amino acids. CDR3 DNA sequence: TGTGCCAGCAGCTTGTTCACCCAAGGAGCCTATAATTCACCCCTCCACTTT. Its translation is CASSLFTQGAYNSPLHF.

The rearrangement joins TRBV3-1 (or the pseudogene TRBV3-2) to TRBJ2-1; 12 bases map to TRBD2. The trim removed 0 bases at V and 6 bases at J, leaving 6 bases unmatched. The length of the CDR3 is 17 residues. The V gene's germline CDR1 is LGHDT and CDR2 YNNKEL (reference sequence). The CDR3 loop reads CASSQDRGLAGSNEQFF. CDR3 nucleotide sequence: TGTGCCAGCAGCCAAGATCGTGGACTAGCGGGAAGCAATGAGCAGTTCTTC.

The chain uses TRBV7-9 and TRBJ2-3, with D perhaps TRBD2 (6 bases). CDR1 is SEHNR, CDR2 FQNEAQ, per germline (reference sequence). This CDR3 region has 16 residues. Trimming left V 1 base short and J 9 bases short, with 20 bases between. The CDR3 nucleotides read TGTGCCAGCAGCTTAGTCGGGAGAGGTCCCACCGTGACGCAGTATTTT. It encodes CASSLVGRGPTVTQYF.

The gene calls are TRBV14 and TRBJ1-6; D unresolved. V lost 3 bases to trimming and J lost 3 bases, with 6 bases between them. CDR3 length: 14 residues. CDR1 SGHDN and CDR2 FVKESK come from the germline V gene. The CDR3 nucleotides read TGTGCCAGCAGCCAGGGGTTCTATAATTCACCCCTCCACTTT. It encodes CASSQGFYNSPLHF.

CDR3 nucleotide sequence: TGCGCCAGCAGCTCGATGGGGGGTTCTGAAGCTTTCTTT. As protein: CASSSMGGSEAFF. The chain employs TRBV5-1 and TRBJ1-1, with D possibly TRBD1 on 5 matching bases. Trimming shortened V by 3 bases and J by 6 bases, and 12 bases separated the two germline ends. Per the germline V gene, CDR1 is SGHRS and CDR2 is YFSETQ. This CDR3 is 13 amino acids long.

This clone was recorded a few times. V and J are TRBV6-5 and TRBJ2-5, with 13 nucleotides matching TRBD2. Germline CDR1 and CDR2: MNHEY and SVGAGI. Germline trimming cut 7 bases from V and 5 bases from J; bases unmatched to any gene: 1. The CDR3 extends over 13 amino acids. CDR3 DNA: TGTGCCAGCACGACTAGCGGGGGGGAGACCCAGTACTTC. Its protein is CASTTSGGETQYF.

This chain links TRBV15 with TRBJ1-4; D is unresolved. This CDR3 has 15 amino acids. Germline V gene data show CDR1 as LNHNV and CDR2 as YYDKDF (reference sequence). The V end lost 5 bases, the J end lost 7 bases, and 17 bases lay between the germline ends. The CDR3 protein is CATSLQEVRFEKLFF. CDR3 DNA sequence: TGTGCCACCAGCCTACAAGAGGTTAGGTTTGAAAAACTGTTTTTT.

The chain has TRBV7-6 and TRBJ2-5, with D perhaps TRBD1 (6 bases). V gave up 5 bases and J gave up 1 base, with 14 bases separating them. CDR3 length: 15 amino acids. CDR1 and CDR2 (germline): SGHVS, FNYEAQ. The CDR3 coding sequence is TGTGCCAGCAGCCAACCGGACAGCCCCCAAGAGACCCAGTACTTC. It is translated as CASSQPDSPQETQYF.

The genes are TRBV5-1 and TRBJ1-1; D may be TRBD1 (6 bases). V was pared by 3 bases and J by 2 bases, with 11 bases between. CDR1 is SGHRS and CDR2 is YFSETQ in the germline V gene. CDR3 length: 14 amino acids. The CDR3 nucleotides read TGCGCCAGCAGCTCGGAGGGGGGCAACACTGAAGCTTTCTTT. Translated: CASSSEGGNTEAFF.

V is TRBV7-9 and J is TRBJ1-5; no firm D call. The V gene's germline CDR1 is SEHNR and CDR2 FQNEAQ (reference sequence). The CDR3 contains 12 residues. V was shortened by 2 bases and J by 9 bases, with 8 bases between the two germline ends. The CDR3: CASSLLSGPQHF. The CDR3 coding sequence is TGTGCCAGCAGCTTACTGTCAGGGCCCCAGCATTTT.

J is TRBJ1-4 and V is TRBV3-1 (or the pseudogene TRBV3-2), with D possibly TRBD1 on 6 matching bases. Germline assignment: CDR1 LGHDT and CDR2 YNNKEL (reference sequence). This CDR3 spans 14 amino acids. Trimming removed 4 bases at V and 11 bases at J, with 17 bases between. CDR3 in amino acids: CASSRGPDQGKLFF. DNA of the CDR3: TGTGCCAGCAGCCGGGGCCCGGATCAGGGGAAACTGTTTTTT.

The chain carries TRBV30 and TRBJ2-3; D might be TRBD2 (6 bases). The CDR3 covers 10 residues. Trimming stripped 8 bases from V and 8 bases from J, with 11 bases between. Germline V lookup: CDR1 GTSNPN, CDR2 SVGIG (reference sequence). CDR3 loop: CATRGSTQYF. CDR3 DNA: TGTGCCACCCGGGGGAGTACGCAGTATTTT.